The entry that follows covers one T cell receptor beta chain sequence. This sample stems from a study of cytomegalovirus exposure and HLA in healthy donors. This PCR relied on a set of 60 Vbeta primers and 13 Jbeta primers. Only in-frame clones appear in the TCRdb table, and some are missing; sequencing was by immunoSEQ multiplex PCR. The table shows over 150,000 clones, with approximately 76% occurring only once. The specimen was PBMCs. This sequence originates from a young woman in good health and CMV-seropositive.

CDR3 in DNA: TGTGCCAGCAGTTTGAAGGGACAACCTGGAAACACCATATATTTT. Translation gives CASSLKGQPGNTIYF. V and J are TRBV27 and TRBJ1-3, with D possibly TRBD1 on 6 matching bases. The CDR3 has 15 amino acids. Looked up from germline, CDR1 is MNHEY and CDR2 is SMNVEV (reference sequence). V dropped 3 bases and J dropped 2 bases, with 11 bases sitting between them.